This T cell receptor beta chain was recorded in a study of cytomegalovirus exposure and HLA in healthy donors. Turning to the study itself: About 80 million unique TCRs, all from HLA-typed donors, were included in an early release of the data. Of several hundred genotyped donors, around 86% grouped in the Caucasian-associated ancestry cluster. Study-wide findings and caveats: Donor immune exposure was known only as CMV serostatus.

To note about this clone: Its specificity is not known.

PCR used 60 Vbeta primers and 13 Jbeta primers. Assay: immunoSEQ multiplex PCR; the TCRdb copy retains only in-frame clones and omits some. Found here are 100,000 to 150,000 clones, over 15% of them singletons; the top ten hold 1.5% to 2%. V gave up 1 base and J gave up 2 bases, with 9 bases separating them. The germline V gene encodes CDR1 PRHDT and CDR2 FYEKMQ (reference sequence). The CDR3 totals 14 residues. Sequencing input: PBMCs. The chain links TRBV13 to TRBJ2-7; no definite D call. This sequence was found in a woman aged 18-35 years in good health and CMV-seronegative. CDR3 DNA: TGTGCCAGCAGCTTAGTGGCGGCCCCCTACGAGCAGTACTTC. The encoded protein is CASSLVAAPYEQYF.